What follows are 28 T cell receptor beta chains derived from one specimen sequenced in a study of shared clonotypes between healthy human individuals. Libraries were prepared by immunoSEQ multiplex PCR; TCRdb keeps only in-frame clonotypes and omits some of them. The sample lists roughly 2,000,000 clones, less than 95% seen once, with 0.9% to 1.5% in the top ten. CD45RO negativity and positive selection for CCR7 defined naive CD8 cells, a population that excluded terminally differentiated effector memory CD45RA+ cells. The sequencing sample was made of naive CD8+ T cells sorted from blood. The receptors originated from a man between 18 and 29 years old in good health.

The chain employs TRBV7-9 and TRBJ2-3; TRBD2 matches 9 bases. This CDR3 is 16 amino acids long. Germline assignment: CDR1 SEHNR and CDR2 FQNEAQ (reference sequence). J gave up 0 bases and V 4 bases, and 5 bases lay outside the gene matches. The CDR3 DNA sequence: TGTGCCAGCAGCTATATAGCGGGAGCGAGCACAGATACGCAGTATTTT. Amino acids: CASSYIAGASTDTQYF.

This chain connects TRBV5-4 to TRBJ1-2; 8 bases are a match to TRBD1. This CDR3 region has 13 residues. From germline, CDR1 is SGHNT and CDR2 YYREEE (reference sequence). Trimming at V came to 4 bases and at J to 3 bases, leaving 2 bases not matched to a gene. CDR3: CASSQDRDYGYTF. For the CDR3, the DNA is TGTGCCAGCAGCCAGGACAGGGACTATGGCTACACCTTC.

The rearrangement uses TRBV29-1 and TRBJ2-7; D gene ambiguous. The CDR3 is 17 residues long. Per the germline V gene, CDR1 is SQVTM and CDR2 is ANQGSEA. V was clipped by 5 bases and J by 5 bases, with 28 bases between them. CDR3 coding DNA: TGCAGCGTTTTCTTTCAAGCTTCAGACGACTCAGCCCACGAGCAGTACTTC. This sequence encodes CSVFFQASDDSAHEQYF.

In DNA form, the CDR3 reads TGCGCCAGCAGCCAAGACGAGGGCCGTGCCTACGAGCAGTACTTC. As protein: CASSQDEGRAYEQYF. This chain joins TRBV4-3 and TRBJ2-7; maybe TRBD2 (5 bases). Germline-derived CDR1 and CDR2 are LGHNA and YSLEER. V was shortened by 0 bases and J by 2 bases, with 11 bases between the two germline ends. The CDR3 consists of 15 residues.

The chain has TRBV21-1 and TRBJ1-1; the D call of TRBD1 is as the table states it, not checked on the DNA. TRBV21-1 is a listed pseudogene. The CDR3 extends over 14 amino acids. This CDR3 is CASSKDPENTEAFF. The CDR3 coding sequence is TGTGCCAGCAGCAAAGATCCAGAGAACACTGAAGCTTTCTTT.

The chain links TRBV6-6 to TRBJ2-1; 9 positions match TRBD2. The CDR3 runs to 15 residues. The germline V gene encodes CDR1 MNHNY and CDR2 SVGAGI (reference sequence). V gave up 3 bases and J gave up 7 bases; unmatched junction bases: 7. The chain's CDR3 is CASSYPLAGTNEQFF. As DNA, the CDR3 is TGTGCCAGCAGTTATCCCCTAGCGGGAACGAATGAGCAGTTCTTC.

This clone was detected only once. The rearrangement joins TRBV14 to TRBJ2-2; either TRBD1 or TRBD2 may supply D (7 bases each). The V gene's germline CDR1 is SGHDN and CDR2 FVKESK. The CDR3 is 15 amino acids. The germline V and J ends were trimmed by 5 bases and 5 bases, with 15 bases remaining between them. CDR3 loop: CASSVDREGTGELFF. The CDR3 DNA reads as TGTGCCAGCAGCGTTGACAGGGAGGGTACCGGGGAGCTGTTTTTT.

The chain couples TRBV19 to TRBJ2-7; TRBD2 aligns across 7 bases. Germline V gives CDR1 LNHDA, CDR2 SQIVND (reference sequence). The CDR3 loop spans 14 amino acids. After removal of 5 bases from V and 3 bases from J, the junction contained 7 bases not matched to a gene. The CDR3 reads CASSAGLTLYEQYF. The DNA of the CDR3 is TGTGCCAGTAGTGCGGGACTAACCCTCTACGAGCAGTACTTC.

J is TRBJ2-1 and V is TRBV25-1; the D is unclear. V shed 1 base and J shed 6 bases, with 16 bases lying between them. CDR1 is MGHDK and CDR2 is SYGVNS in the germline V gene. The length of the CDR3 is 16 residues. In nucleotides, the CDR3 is TGTGCCAGCAGTGAATGGTTCTCGGAGATCGGCAATGAGCAGTTCTTC. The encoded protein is CASSEWFSEIGNEQFF.

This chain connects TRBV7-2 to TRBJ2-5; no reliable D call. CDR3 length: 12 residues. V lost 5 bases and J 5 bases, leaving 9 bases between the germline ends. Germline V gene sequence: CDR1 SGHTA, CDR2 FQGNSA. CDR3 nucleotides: TGTGCCAGCAGCGACCTTGGCGAGACCCAGTACTTC. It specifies CASSDLGETQYF.

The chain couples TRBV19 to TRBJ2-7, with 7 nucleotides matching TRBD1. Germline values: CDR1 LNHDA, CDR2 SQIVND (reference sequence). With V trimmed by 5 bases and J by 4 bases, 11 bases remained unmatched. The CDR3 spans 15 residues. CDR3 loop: CASSVPGTEKYEQYF. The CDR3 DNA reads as TGTGCCAGTAGTGTCCCCGGGACAGAAAAGTACGAGCAGTACTTC.

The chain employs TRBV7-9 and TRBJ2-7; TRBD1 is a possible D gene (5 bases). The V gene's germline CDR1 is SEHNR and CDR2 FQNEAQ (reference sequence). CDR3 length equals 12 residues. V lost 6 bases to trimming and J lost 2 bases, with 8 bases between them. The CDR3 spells CASSETAYEQYF. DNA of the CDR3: TGTGCCAGCAGTGAGACAGCCTACGAGCAGTACTTC.

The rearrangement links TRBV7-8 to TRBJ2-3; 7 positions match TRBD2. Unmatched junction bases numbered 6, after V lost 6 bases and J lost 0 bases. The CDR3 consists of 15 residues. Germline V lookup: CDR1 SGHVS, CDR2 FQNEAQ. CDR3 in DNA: TGTGCCAGCAGTAAGGAAGCGGGAAGCACAGATACGCAGTATTTT. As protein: CASSKEAGSTDTQYF.

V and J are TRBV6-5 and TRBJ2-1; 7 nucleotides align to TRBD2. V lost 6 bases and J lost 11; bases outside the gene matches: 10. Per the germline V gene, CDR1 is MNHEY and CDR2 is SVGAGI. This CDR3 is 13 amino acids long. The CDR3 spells CASSYRGGVQQFF. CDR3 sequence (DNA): TGTGCCAGCAGCTATAGGGGAGGGGTACAGCAGTTCTTC.

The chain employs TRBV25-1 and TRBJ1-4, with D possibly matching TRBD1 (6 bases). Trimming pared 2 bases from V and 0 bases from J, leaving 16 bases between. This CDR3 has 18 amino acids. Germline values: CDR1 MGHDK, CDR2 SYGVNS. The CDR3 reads CASSELLTGGTTNEKLFF. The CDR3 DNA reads TGTGCCAGCAGTGAACTCTTGACAGGTGGGACAACTAATGAAAAACTGTTTTTT.

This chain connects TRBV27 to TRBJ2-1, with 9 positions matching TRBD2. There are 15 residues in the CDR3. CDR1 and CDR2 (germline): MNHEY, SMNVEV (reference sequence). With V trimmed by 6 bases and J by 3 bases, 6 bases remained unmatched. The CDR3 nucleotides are TGTGCCAGCAGCGTTAGCGGGGGAGGCTACAATGAGCAGTTCTTC. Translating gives CASSVSGGGYNEQFF.

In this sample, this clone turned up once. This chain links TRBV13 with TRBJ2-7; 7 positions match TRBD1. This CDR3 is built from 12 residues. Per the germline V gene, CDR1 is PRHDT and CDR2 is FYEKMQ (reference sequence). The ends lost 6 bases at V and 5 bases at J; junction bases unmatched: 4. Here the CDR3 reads CASRQGTHEQYF. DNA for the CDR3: TGTGCCAGCAGACAGGGGACCCACGAGCAGTACTTC.

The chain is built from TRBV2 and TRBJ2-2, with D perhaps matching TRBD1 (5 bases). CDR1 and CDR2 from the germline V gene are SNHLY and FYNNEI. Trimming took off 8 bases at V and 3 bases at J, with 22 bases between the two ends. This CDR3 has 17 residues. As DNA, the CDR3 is TGTGCCAGCTCTGGGAACCTGCAGGGCCTATACACCGGGGAGCTGTTTTTT. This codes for CASSGNLQGLYTGELFF.

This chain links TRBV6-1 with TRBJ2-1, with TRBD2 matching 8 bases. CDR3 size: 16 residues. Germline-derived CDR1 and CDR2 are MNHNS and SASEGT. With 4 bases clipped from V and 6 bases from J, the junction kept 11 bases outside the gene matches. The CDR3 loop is CASSVLKTSVSNEQFF. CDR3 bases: TGTGCCAGCAGTGTTCTTAAGACTAGCGTTTCCAATGAGCAGTTCTTC.

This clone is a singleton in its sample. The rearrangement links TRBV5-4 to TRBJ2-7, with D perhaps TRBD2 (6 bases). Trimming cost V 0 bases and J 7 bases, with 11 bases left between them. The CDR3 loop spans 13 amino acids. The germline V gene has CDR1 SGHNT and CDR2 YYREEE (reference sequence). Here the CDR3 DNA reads TGTGCCAGCAGCTTGGGGCTAGCGCGGGAGCAGTACTTC. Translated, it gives CASSLGLAREQYF.

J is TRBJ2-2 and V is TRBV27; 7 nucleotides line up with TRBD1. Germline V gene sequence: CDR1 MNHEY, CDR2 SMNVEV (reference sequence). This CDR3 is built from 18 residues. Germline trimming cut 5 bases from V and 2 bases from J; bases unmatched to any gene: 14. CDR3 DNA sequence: TGTGCCAGCAGTCCGGACCCTTTGTGGGACAGCAACACCGGGGAGCTGTTTTTT. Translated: CASSPDPLWDSNTGELFF.

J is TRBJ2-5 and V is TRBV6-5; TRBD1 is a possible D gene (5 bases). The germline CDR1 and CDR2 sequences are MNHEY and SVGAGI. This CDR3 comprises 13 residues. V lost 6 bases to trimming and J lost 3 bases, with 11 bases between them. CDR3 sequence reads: CASRPTEEETQYF. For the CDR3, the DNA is TGTGCCAGCAGACCGACAGAAGAAGAGACCCAGTACTTC.

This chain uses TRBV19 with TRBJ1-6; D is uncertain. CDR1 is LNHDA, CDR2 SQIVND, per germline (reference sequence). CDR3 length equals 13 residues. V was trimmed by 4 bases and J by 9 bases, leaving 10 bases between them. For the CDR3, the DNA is TGTGCCAGTAGTACGTTCATCGGTTCACCCCTCCACTTT. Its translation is CASSTFIGSPLHF.

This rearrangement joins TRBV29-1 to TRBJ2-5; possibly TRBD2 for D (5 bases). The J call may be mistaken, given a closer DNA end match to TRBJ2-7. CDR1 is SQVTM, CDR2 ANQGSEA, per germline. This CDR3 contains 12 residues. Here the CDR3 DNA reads TGCAGCGTTGAAGAGGGAGTTAACGAGCAGTACTTC. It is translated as CSVEEGVNEQYF.

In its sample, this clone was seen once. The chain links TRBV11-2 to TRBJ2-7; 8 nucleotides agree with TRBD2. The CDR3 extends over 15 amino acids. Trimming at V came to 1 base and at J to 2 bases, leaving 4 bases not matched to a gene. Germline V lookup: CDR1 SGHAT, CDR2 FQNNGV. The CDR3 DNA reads TGTGCCAGCAGCTTAGCCGGGGGGGCTGCCTACGAGCAGTACTTC. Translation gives CASSLAGGAAYEQYF. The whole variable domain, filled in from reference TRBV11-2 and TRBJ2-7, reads EAGVAQSPRYKIIEKRQSVAFWCNPISGHATLYWYQQILGQGPKLLIQFQNNGVVDDSQLPKDRFSAERLKGVDSTLKIQPAKLEDSAVYLCASSLAGGAAYEQYFGPGTRLTVT.

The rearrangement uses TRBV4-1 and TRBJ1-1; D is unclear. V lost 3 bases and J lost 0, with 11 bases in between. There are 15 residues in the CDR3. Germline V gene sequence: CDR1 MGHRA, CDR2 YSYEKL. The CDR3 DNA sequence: TGCGCCAGCAGCCAGGGTATAAGGATGAACACTGAAGCTTTCTTT. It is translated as CASSQGIRMNTEAFF.

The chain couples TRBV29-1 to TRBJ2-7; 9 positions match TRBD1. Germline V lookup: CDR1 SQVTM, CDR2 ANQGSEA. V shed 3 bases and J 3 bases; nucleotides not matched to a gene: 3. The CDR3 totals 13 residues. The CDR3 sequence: CSVEGDRVYEQYF. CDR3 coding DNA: TGCAGCGTTGAGGGGGACAGGGTCTACGAGCAGTACTTC.

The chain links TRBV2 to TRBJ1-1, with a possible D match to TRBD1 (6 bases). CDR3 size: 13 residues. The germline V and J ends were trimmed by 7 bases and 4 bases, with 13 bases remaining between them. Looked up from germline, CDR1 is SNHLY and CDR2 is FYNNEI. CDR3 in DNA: TGTGCCAGCATCGAGGGGGGCGGCACTGAAGCTTTCTTT. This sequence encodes CASIEGGGTEAFF.